This is a list of T cell receptor beta chains from one sample in a study of blood T cell repertoires in COVID-19. Here immunoSEQ multiplex PCR was the method, and the copy in TCRdb shows in-frame clones only, minus some. The data show some 160,000 clones, more than 80% seen once. The sample comprised peripheral blood. The origin of the receptors is an older woman with active COVID-19. Both conserved end residues are part of each CDR3. The D gene is left open where the match is weak.

d_gene | j_gene | v_gene | CDR3nt | CDR3aa
TRBD1 | TRBJ2-2 | TRBV10-1 | TGCGCCAGCAGTCCCGGACAGGGAGGCACCGGGGAGCTGTTTTTT | CASSPGQGGTGELFF
TRBD1 | TRBJ1-2 | TRBV19 | TGTGCCAGTAGTCTAAGACCTGGGACAGGTCAAGATAGTAGCTACACCTTC | CASSLRPGTGQDSSYTF
TRBD2 | TRBJ2-7 | TRBV6-2/TRBV6-3 | TGTGCCAGCAGTTGGACCGGGACTAGCGGGTACGAGCAGTACTTC | CASSWTGTSGYEQYF
TRBD2 | TRBJ2-3 | TRBV9 | TGTGCCAGCAGCGTAGAAGGCGGGAGCGGGAGGCGGACAGATACGCAGTATTTT | CASSVEGGSGRRTDTQYF
NA | TRBJ2-3 | TRBV28 | TGTGCCAGCAGTTTCAGGACACCAACCACAGATACGCAGTATTTT | CASSFRTPTTDTQYF
TRBD2 | TRBJ2-1 | TRBV7-9 | TGTGCCAGCAGCCCACTCCTAGCGGGAAACAATGAGCAGTTCTTC | CASSPLLAGNNEQFF
NA | TRBJ1-2 | TRBV7-9 | TGTGCCAGCAGCTTAGATGGGGGCGGTGGCTACACCTTC | CASSLDGGGGYTF
TRBD1 | TRBJ2-7 | TRBV18 | TGTGCCAGCTCACCGGTAGCCGGGACAGGGTCTTACGAGCAGTACTTC | CASSPVAGTGSYEQYF
TRBD2 | TRBJ2-1 | TRBV7-9 | TGTGCCAGCAGCTCCTCGGGACTAGCTTACAATGAGCAGTTCTTC | CASSSSGLAYNEQFF
TRBD2 | TRBJ2-1 | TRBV7-2 | TGTGCCAGCAGCACTCTAGCGGGAGCTGAGCAGTTCTTC | CASSTLAGAEQFF
TRBD1 | TRBJ2-3 | TRBV6-2/TRBV6-3 | TGTGCCAGCAGTTATAGGACAGGGACTCCCACAGATACGCAGTATTTT | CASSYRTGTPTDTQYF
NA | TRBJ2-3 | TRBV15 | TGTGCCACCAGCAGAGTTAGGGGGGGGCCCACAGATACGCAGTATTTT | CATSRVRGGPTDTQYF
TRBD2 | TRBJ2-3 | TRBV6-2/TRBV6-3 | TGTGCCAGCAGTTACGGTAGCGGGAGGGCCAGGGGCACAGATACGCAGTATTTT | CASSYGSGRARGTDTQYF
TRBD2 | TRBJ2-3 | TRBV24-1 | TGTGCCACCAGTGATAGGACTAGCGGTTATACGCAGTATTTT | CATSDRTSGYTQYF
TRBD2 | TRBJ2-1 | TRBV7-9 | TGTGCCAGCAGCTCGACTAGCGGGAGGGCCAATGAGCAGTTCTTC | CASSSTSGRANEQFF
NA | TRBJ2-3 | TRBV7-3 | TGTGCCAGCAGCTTGAATTCCGCCAGGGGGGCAGATACGCAGTATTTT | CASSLNSARGADTQYF
TRBD2 | TRBJ2-2 | TRBV9 | TGTGCCAGCAACGATGCTGGACTAGCGGCGGCCGGGGAGCTGTTTTTT | CASNDAGLAAAGELFF
TRBD2 | TRBJ2-2 | TRBV5-6 | TGTGCCAGCAGCCCAGGACTAGCGGTACTCACCGGGGAGCTGTTTTTT | CASSPGLAVLTGELFF
TRBD1 | TRBJ2-6 | TRBV10-3 | TGTGCCATCAGTGAGTCGCTTGGGACAGGGAAGTTGGGAAACTCTGGGGCCAACGTCCTGACTTTC | CAISESLGTGKLGNSGANVLTF
NA | TRBJ2-4 | TRBV30 | TGTGCCTGGGAATATAAACGGCGGTTTAGGCCCTCATACAAAAACATTCAGTACTTC | CAWEYKRRFRPSYKNIQYF
NA | TRBJ1-4 | TRBV7-8 | TGTGCCAGCAGCCCGCCCGGGGGAGTTAATGAAAAACTGTTTTTT | CASSPPGGVNEKLFF
NA | TRBJ1-5 | TRBV4-3 | TGCGCCAGCAGCCAGGGGGCCGATAGCAATCAGCCCCAGCATTTT | CASSQGADSNQPQHF